This T cell receptor (beta chain) was documented in a study of blood T cell repertoires in COVID-19. Study background: The United States, Italy and Spain provided the acute and convalescent COVID-19 samples. PBMCs, B-cell-depleted T cells, or T cells provided the cDNA or gDNA that made up the material.

Study processing details: Amplification with reference gene primers provided the estimates of nucleated cell counts. Libraries were prepared by immunoSEQ multiplex PCR; TCRdb keeps only in-frame clonotypes and omits some of them. The V and J calls and clone size were taken over from that table, and D and trimming were inferred from the DNA. This sample has roughly 500,000 clones; 70% to 90% occur once, and the top ten carry approximately 3.2%. CDR3 length: 19 residues. V lost 5 bases to trimming and J lost 2 bases; unmatched junction nucleotides: 20. CDR1 SGHVS and CDR2 FQNEAQ come from the germline V gene.

The V and J genes are TRBV7-8 and TRBJ1-1; 7 bases are shared with TRBD1. This TCR was sampled from a human donor in a cohort sampled during active COVID-19. The sequenced sample was peripheral blood. CDR3 coding DNA: TGTGCCAGCAGCCGTACCCTAAACGCAGGACAGGTTCCTAACACTGAAGCTTTCTTT. Protein product: CASSRTLNAGQVPNTEAFF.